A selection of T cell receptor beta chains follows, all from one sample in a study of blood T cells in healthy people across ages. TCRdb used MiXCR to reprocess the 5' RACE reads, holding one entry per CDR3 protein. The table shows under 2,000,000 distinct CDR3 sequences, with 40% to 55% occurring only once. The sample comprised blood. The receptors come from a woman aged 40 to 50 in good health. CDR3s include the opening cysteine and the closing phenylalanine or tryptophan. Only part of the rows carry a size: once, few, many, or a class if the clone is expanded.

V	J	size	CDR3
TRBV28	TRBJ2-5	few	CASSSPGTEFQETQYF
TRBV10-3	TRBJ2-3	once	CATSDGGPTQYF
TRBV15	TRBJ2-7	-	CATSTNPGTGGGRYEQYF
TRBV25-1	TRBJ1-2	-	CASSEDRFPGYTF
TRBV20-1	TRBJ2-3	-	CSATVTSGSTDTQYF
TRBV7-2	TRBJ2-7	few	CASSLQAGGTAYEQYF
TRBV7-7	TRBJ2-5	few	CASSAAGTPKETQYF
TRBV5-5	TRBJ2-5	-	CASRSPGAGYQETQYF
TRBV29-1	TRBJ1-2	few	CSVEINGYTF
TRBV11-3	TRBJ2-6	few	CASSSNTGANVLTF
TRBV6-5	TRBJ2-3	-	CASGTGTMRDTQYF
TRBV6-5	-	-	CASRYGQRETQYF
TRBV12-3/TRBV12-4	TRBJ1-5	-	CASSVETGLYQPQHF
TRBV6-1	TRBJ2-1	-	CASSPYHGQELRNLYNEQFF
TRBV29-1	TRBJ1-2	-	CSVEEDLSYGYTF
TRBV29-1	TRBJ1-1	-	CSVDRGSTEAFF
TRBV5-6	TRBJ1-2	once	CASSRRTGYTF
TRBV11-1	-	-	CASTPKGERNEQYF
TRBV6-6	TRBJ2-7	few	CASSYYPGTSYEQYF
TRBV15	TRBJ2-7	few	CATSRDRTGGFYEQYF
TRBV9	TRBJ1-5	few	CASSVGDGHQPQHF
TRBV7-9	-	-	CASSSRPGQGYEQYF
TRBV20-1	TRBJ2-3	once	CSASEGGGPTDTQYF
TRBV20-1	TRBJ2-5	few	CSASRQGAGEQYF
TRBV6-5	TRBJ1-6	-	CASSSLRFYSPLHF
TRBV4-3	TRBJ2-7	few	CASSQDILSYEQYF
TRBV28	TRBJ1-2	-	CASALPRTAYGYTF
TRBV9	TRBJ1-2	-	CASSAAVVAGAGYTF
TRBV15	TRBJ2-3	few	CATSRGLGSDTQYF
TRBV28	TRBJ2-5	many	CASRAEETQYF
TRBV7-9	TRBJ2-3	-	CASSTPLERADTQYF
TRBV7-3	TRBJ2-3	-	CASSSTGVRTQYF
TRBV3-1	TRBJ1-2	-	CASSQDQGRGGYTF